This TCR beta chain comes out of a study of blood T cell repertoires in COVID-19. As for the study in general: The origin of the acute and convalescent COVID-19 samples was the United States, Italy and Spain. Nucleic acid was either cDNA or gDNA, and it came from T cells, B-cell-depleted T cells, or PBMCs.

Per the study methods: By means of reference gene primer amplification, nucleated cell counts were estimated. The protocol was immunoSEQ multiplex PCR, while the TCRdb copy is restricted to in-frame clones and leaves out a portion. V and J calls and clone size are those listed in that table; D and trimming were worked out from the DNA. Of some 150,000 clones listed, 70% to 90% were seen once; the top ten hold roughly 13%. This clone was seen a few times. The CDR3 consists of 12 residues. V was cut by 6 bases and J by 7 bases, with 12 bases left in between. CDR1 MDHEN and CDR2 SYDVKM come from the germline V gene.

This TCR was recovered from a man between 60 and 75 years old with active or convalescent COVID-19. This rearrangement joins TRBV28 to TRBJ1-2, with D possibly matching TRBD1 (6 bases). Sequenced: peripheral blood. This chain's CDR3 is CASRIRTAGYTF. The CDR3 DNA sequence: TGTGCCAGCAGGATCCGGACAGCTGGCTACACCTTC.